The next 25 T cell receptor beta chains were all read from a single sample in a study of blood T cell repertoires in COVID-19. Here immunoSEQ multiplex PCR was the method, and the copy in TCRdb shows in-frame clones only, minus some. The table records approximately 50,000 clones, 79% of them present only once. The source material was peripheral blood. Receptors were obtained from a man between 65 and 79 years old with acute or convalescent COVID-19.

This chain uses TRBV18 with TRBJ2-3, with D possibly TRBD1 on 5 matching bases. The V end lost 4 bases, the J end lost 3 bases, and 11 bases lay between the germline ends. CDR3 length equals 14 residues. Germline-derived CDR1 and CDR2 are KGHSH and LQKENI. CDR3 DNA: TGTGCCAGCTCACGGGGCCCAGAAACAGATACGCAGTATTTT. Translating it yields CASSRGPETDTQYF. Full variable domain (missing parts from reference TRBV18 and TRBJ2-3): NAGVMQNPRHLVRRRGQEARLRCSPMKGHSHVYWYRQLPEEGLKFMVYLQKENIIDESGMPKERFSAEFPKEGPSILRIQQVVRGDSAAYFCASSRGPETDTQYFGPGTRLTVL.

This rearrangement joins TRBV18 to TRBJ1-1; 8 bases agree with TRBD1. This CDR3 region has 14 residues. CDR1 is KGHSH, CDR2 LQKENI, per germline. J gave up 6 bases and V 6 bases, and 9 bases lay outside the gene matches. In DNA form, the CDR3 reads TGTGCCAGCTCGAGCAGGGGGCTTGTACCTGAAGCTTTCTTT. This encodes CASSSRGLVPEAFF. The whole variable domain, filled in from reference TRBV18 and TRBJ1-1, reads NAGVMQNPRHLVRRRGQEARLRCSPMKGHSHVYWYRQLPEEGLKFMVYLQKENIIDESGMPKERFSAEFPKEGPSILRIQQVVRGDSAAYFCASSSRGLVPEAFFGQGTRLTVV.

Note on this clone: A junction boundary mismatches the germline segment, possibly from a read error. This chain connects TRBV7-3 to TRBJ2-3; the D gene is possibly TRBD2 (7 bases). The germline gives CDR1 SGHTA, CDR2 FQGTGA. The CDR3 sequence is 17 residues long. CDR3 protein: CASSPSGPGGRTNTQYF. CDR3 DNA sequence: TGTGCCAGCAGTCCTTCGGGACCGGGGGGCCGCACAAATACGCAGTATTTT. The full variable domain, rest sourced from reference TRBV7-3 and TRBJ2-3, is GAGVSQTPSNKVTEKGKYVELRCDPISGHTALYWYRQSLGQGPEFLIYFQGTGAADDSGLPNDRFFAVRPEGSVSTLKIQRTERGDSAVYLCASSPSGPGGRTNTQYFGPGTRLTVL.

The J gene is TRBJ1-3, the V gene TRBV5-1; D is uncertain. Trimming removed 4 bases from V and 0 bases from J, with 14 bases in between. The germline V gene has CDR1 SGHRS and CDR2 YFSETQ. CDR3 length equals 16 residues. CDR3 nucleotide sequence: TGCGCCAGCAGCCTTACCGACACTAGCTCTGGAAACACCATATATTTT. It translates to CASSLTDTSSGNTIYF.

This clone was observed a single time. The rearrangement links TRBV19 to TRBJ1-5, with unresolved D. The length of the CDR3 is 12 residues. The V end was cut by 5 bases, the J end by 6 bases, with 8 bases between. Germline V gene data show CDR1 as LNHDA and CDR2 as SQIVND (reference sequence). In DNA form, the CDR3 reads TGTGCCAGTAGTCTACAGATTCAGCCCCAGCATTTT. Translation gives CASSLQIQPQHF. Using reference TRBV19 and TRBJ1-5 for the parts outside the CDR3, the full variable domain is DGGITQSPKYLFRKEGQNVTLSCEQNLNHDAMYWYRQDPGQGLRLIYYSQIVNDFQKGDIAEGYSVSREKKESFPLTVTSAQKNPTAFYLCASSLQIQPQHFGDGTRLSIL.

Only a few counts were recorded for this clone. The chain is built from TRBV7-3 and TRBJ1-2, with D possibly matching TRBD1 (6 bases). The CDR3 extends over 15 amino acids. Trimming cost V 2 bases and J 4 bases, with 14 bases left between them. The germline gives CDR1 SGHTA, CDR2 FQGTGA. In DNA, the CDR3 is TGTGCCAGCAGCTTAGCCCCGGGACAATCCTATGGCTACACCTTC. This translates into CASSLAPGQSYGYTF.

The chain carries TRBV14 and TRBJ2-2; no definite D call. The CDR3 is 16 residues long. Germline V gene data show CDR1 as SGHDN and CDR2 as FVKESK. V was cut by 3 bases and J by 3 bases, with 14 bases left in between. CDR3 region: CASSQITPGYTGELFF. The DNA of the CDR3 is TGTGCCAGCAGCCAGATAACCCCCGGTTACACCGGGGAGCTGTTTTTT.

The chain couples TRBV4-1 to TRBJ2-2, with D possibly being TRBD2 (6 bases). CDR1 MGHRA and CDR2 YSYEKL come from the germline V gene. The CDR3 is made up of 15 amino acids. V shed 5 bases and J shed 6 bases, with 16 bases lying between them. CDR3 nucleotides: TGCGCCAGCAGCGGAGGGGCAGGGCGAGCCGGGGAGCTGTTTTTT. This gives the protein CASSGGAGRAGELFF.

The V call is TRBV29-1, the J call TRBJ2-1; TRBD2 agrees at 10 bases. Germline loops: CDR1 SQVTM, CDR2 ANQGSEA. The CDR3 is made up of 13 amino acids. The V and J ends lost 5 bases and 6 bases, in that order; junction bases with no gene match: 4. CDR3 region: CSVRTSGLNEQFF. For the CDR3, the DNA is TGCAGCGTTCGGACTAGCGGCCTCAATGAGCAGTTCTTC.

The rearrangement links TRBV6-4 to TRBJ2-3; D is possibly TRBD2 (5 bases). Trimming removed 0 bases from V and 0 bases from J, with 7 bases in between. Germline CDR1 reads MRHNA; CDR2 reads SNTAGT. CDR3 size: 15 residues. Written as DNA, the CDR3 is TGTGCCAGCAGTGACTCGGAGGATAGCACAGATACGCAGTATTTT. Translation: CASSDSEDSTDTQYF.

Sample share makes this clone medium-sized (0.01 to 0.1%). This sample includes further DNA sequences coding for the same CDR3. V and J are TRBV19 and TRBJ1-1; perhaps TRBD1 as D (6 bases). This CDR3 region has 13 residues. Looked up from germline, CDR1 is LNHDA and CDR2 is SQIVND (reference sequence). The ends were cut back, 6 bases at V and 4 bases at J, with 12 bases in the middle. The CDR3 DNA reads TGTGCCAGTAGCCGTACAGGGACCACTGAAGCTTTCTTT. Protein sequence: CASSRTGTTEAFF.

This clone has just a few counts. CDR3: CASSLGLGLTDTQYF. The DNA for the CDR3 is TGTGCCAGCAGCTTAGGACTAGGGCTGACAGATACGCAGTATTTT. V usage is TRBV7-9 and J usage is TRBJ2-3; maybe TRBD2 (6 bases). V was trimmed by 1 base and J by 3 bases, leaving 11 bases between them. Germline V lookup: CDR1 SEHNR, CDR2 FQNEAQ (reference sequence). This CDR3 has 15 amino acids.

This chain connects TRBV19 to TRBJ1-2; D is possibly TRBD1 (6 bases). V was clipped by 8 bases and J by 3 bases, with 22 bases between them. The germline V gene encodes CDR1 LNHDA and CDR2 SQIVND (reference sequence). The CDR3 consists of 16 residues. The CDR3 nucleotides read TGTGCCAGTTCGAGGACCCAGGGGAATTTGGACTATGGCTACACCTTC. This codes for CASSRTQGNLDYGYTF. The full variable domain, in which reference TRBV19 and TRBJ1-2 provide the parts outside the CDR3, is DGGITQSPKYLFRKEGQNVTLSCEQNLNHDAMYWYRQDPGQGLRLIYYSQIVNDFQKGDIAEGYSVSREKKESFPLTVTSAQKNPTAFYLCASSRTQGNLDYGYTFGSGTRLTVV.

V and J are TRBV4-2 and TRBJ2-1; D is unclear. V lost 0 bases to trimming and J lost 5 bases, with 11 bases between them. Germline V gene data show CDR1 as LGHNA and CDR2 as YNFKEQ. The CDR3 has 15 amino acids. The CDR3 reads CASSQEAPRNNEQFF. CDR3 sequence (DNA): TGTGCCAGCAGCCAAGAGGCCCCTAGGAACAATGAGCAGTTCTTC.

The V and J genes are TRBV5-5 and TRBJ1-1; D is ambiguous. V shed 4 bases and J shed 3 bases, with 16 bases lying between them. Germline CDR1 is SGHKS and CDR2 is YYEKEE (reference sequence). There are 15 residues in the CDR3. DNA for the CDR3: TGTGCCAGCAGCGTGGACGGGAGAAGGGACACTGAAGCTTTCTTT. It translates to CASSVDGRRDTEAFF.

This chain connects TRBV24-1 to TRBJ2-5, with 8 bases fitting TRBD2. The CDR3 loop spans 16 amino acids. V shed 4 bases, J shed 1 base, and the junction held 7 bases outside the gene matches. CDR1 and CDR2 (germline): KGHDR, SFDVKD. In DNA, the CDR3 is TGTGCCACCAGTGACCCCAAACTAGCGGCCCAAGAGACCCAGTACTTC. As protein: CATSDPKLAAQETQYF.

This rearrangement joins TRBV5-1 to TRBJ1-6; TRBD1 is a possible D gene (6 bases). Trimming left V 4 bases short and J 9 bases short, with 17 bases between. From germline, CDR1 is SGHRS and CDR2 YFSETQ. There are 15 residues in the CDR3. This CDR3 is CASSPRQVPLSPLHF. The CDR3, as DNA: TGCGCCAGCAGCCCGAGACAGGTCCCGCTTTCACCCCTCCACTTT.

The chain uses TRBV4-2 and TRBJ1-1; the D is unclear. Germline CDR1 reads LGHNA; CDR2 reads YNFKEQ. Trimming removed 1 base from V and 5 bases from J, with 14 bases in between. The CDR3 extends over 15 amino acids. CDR3: CASSQGDMRGTEAFF. CDR3 nucleotides: TGTGCCAGCAGCCAAGGTGATATGCGGGGAACTGAAGCTTTCTTT.

The CDR3 is CASSIPPVGTQYF. The CDR3 nucleotides are TGTGCCAGTAGTATTCCCCCGGTTGGTACGCAGTATTTT. The gene calls are TRBV19 and TRBJ2-3; D ambiguous. Germline V lookup: CDR1 LNHDA, CDR2 SQIVND (reference sequence). V dropped 3 bases and J dropped 8 bases, with 12 bases sitting between them. CDR3 length equals 13 residues. The full variable domain, rest sourced from reference TRBV19 and TRBJ2-3, is DGGITQSPKYLFRKEGQNVTLSCEQNLNHDAMYWYRQDPGQGLRLIYYSQIVNDFQKGDIAEGYSVSREKKESFPLTVTSAQKNPTAFYLCASSIPPVGTQYFGPGTRLTVL.

The chain has TRBV4-2 and TRBJ1-4; weak D call: TRBD1 (5 bases). The CDR3 extends over 17 amino acids. Trimming removed 2 bases at V and 0 bases at J, with 13 bases between. CDR1 LGHNA and CDR2 YNFKEQ come from the germline V gene. The CDR3 DNA reads TGTGCCAGCAGCCAACAGGGATGGGGTGCAACTAATGAAAAACTGTTTTTT. It translates to CASSQQGWGATNEKLFF.

This chain uses TRBV19 with TRBJ2-1, with D hard to call. The CDR3 is made up of 13 amino acids. Deletions cut 3 bases from V and 7 bases from J, with 10 bases between. CDR1 and CDR2 (germline): LNHDA, SQIVND (reference sequence). CDR3 in amino acids: CASSITIGNEQFF. CDR3 nucleotides: TGTGCCAGTAGTATCACTATCGGGAATGAGCAGTTCTTC.

V gene TRBV30 combines with J gene TRBJ1-3, with D uncertain. Trimming cost V 2 bases and J 6 bases, with 8 bases left between them. The CDR3 is 12 residues long. In germline, CDR1 is GTSNPN, CDR2 SVGIG (reference sequence). The DNA for the CDR3 is TGTGCCTGGAGTTCAGGCGTAAACACCATATATTTT. It encodes CAWSSGVNTIYF.

The J gene is TRBJ2-2, the V gene TRBV11-2, with a possible D match to TRBD1 (5 bases). Germline CDR1 reads SGHAT; CDR2 reads FQNNGV. This CDR3 is 12 amino acids long. Trimming left V 3 bases short and J 6 bases short, with 5 bases between. The CDR3, as DNA: TGTGCCAGCAGCTTCAGGGCCGGGGAGCTGTTTTTT. It yields the protein CASSFRAGELFF.

The V and J genes are TRBV5-5 and TRBJ2-5; D is ambiguous. With 6 bases removed from V and 0 bases from J, the gap between germline ends came to 15 bases. This CDR3 is 15 amino acids long. The germline V gene encodes CDR1 SGHKS and CDR2 YYEKEE (reference sequence). Written as DNA, the CDR3 is TGTGCCAGCAAAACCGCGACAACGTACCAAGAGACCCAGTACTTC. It is translated as CASKTATTYQETQYF.

The sample holds a few counts of this clone. The chain carries TRBV5-4 and TRBJ2-4, with 9 bases lining up with TRBD1. Germline CDR1 is SGHNT and CDR2 is YYREEE (reference sequence). With 4 bases clipped from V and 2 bases from J, the junction kept 10 bases outside the gene matches. The CDR3 has 17 residues. The CDR3 region has the DNA TGTGCCAGCAGCGCAGGGGACAGGGTCGGTTCCAAAAACATTCAGTACTTC. Its protein product is CASSAGDRVGSKNIQYF. The variable domain in full, completed from reference TRBV5-4 and TRBJ2-4, reads ETGVTQSPTHLIKTRGQQVTLRCSSQSGHNTVSWYQQALGQGPQFIFQYYREEENGRGNFPPRFSGLQFPNYSSELNVNALELDDSALYLCASSAGDRVGSKNIQYFGAGTRLSVL.